This T cell receptor (beta chain) was profiled in a study of blood T cell repertoires in COVID-19. Study information: Samples taken during acute and convalescent COVID-19 were collected in the United States, Italy and Spain.

Under the authors' procedure: Reference gene primer amplification gave estimated nucleated cell counts. Clones were sequenced by immunoSEQ multiplex PCR, and TCRdb holds only the in-frame ones, with some missing. D and trimming come from the DNA, and the V and J calls and clone size come from that table. The sample gives 130,000 to 150,000 clones, approximately 89% of which show up once; about 1.5% is in the top ten. The trim removed 6 bases at V and 5 bases at J, leaving 6 bases unmatched. The CDR3 spans 13 residues. Germline V gives CDR1 LNHDA, CDR2 SQIVND (reference sequence). This clonotype was obtained from a human donor in a cohort sampled during active COVID-19. The sequencing sample was made of peripheral blood. The J gene is TRBJ2-5, the V gene TRBV19; 7 bases fit TRBD2. CDR3 residues: CASRGEAGETQYF. The CDR3 DNA sequence: TGTGCCAGTAGAGGAGAAGCGGGGGAGACCCAGTACTTC.